Described below is a single T cell receptor beta chain sequence and its context. This sample is drawn from a study of regulatory T cells in long-lasting Graves disease. Described time point: persistent/refractory GD, antithyroid drugs over 5 years with positive TRAb. PBMC-extracted RNA yielded the TCR library. Relying on iRepertoire HTBI primers and Arm-PCR of CDR3 regions, the team built TCR beta libraries. TCRdb re-called the multiplex PCR reads through MiXCR, storing one row per CDR3 protein. The sample holds around 500,000 distinct CDR3 sequences, 20% seen once. The CDR3 sequence is 15 residues long. Germline lookup yields CDR1 DFQATT and CDR2 SNEGSKA (reference sequence). The V gene end was trimmed by 7 bases and the J gene end by 4 bases; junction bases not matched to a gene: 11.

The V and J genes are TRBV20-1 and TRBJ2-2; the match to TRBD2 covers 8 bases. This specimen was peripheral blood mononuclear cells (PBMCs), taken when the disease was refractory, from a patient treated with antithyroid drugs. The sequence was collected from a female donor with Graves disease. The CDR3 is CSVLSGMGSTGELFF. As DNA, the CDR3 is TGCAGTGTACTTAGCGGGATGGGTAGCACCGGGGAGCTGTTTTTT.